The sequence of this TCR beta chain was determined in a study of T cells in Graves' hyperthyroidism and ophthalmopathy (dated by TCRdb to the late 2010s). Regarding the research as a whole: Peripheral blood samples were taken at initial diagnosis, before any treatment was given. Following sampling, methimazole starting at 30 mg daily was given to hyperthyroidism patients, and high-dose intravenous methylprednisolone was given to ophthalmopathy patients. A discovery cohort of roughly 100 patients, roughly 43 with Graves' ophthalmopathy and 55 to 65 with stable Graves' hyperthyroidism, was used to find distinguishing TCR V-J signatures. Whether ophthalmopathy could be predicted prospectively was tested in an independent validation cohort made up of roughly 19 hyperthyroidism patients plus 17 patients who later progressed to ophthalmopathy. Thyroid tissue and blood T-cell repertoires from roughly 6 Graves' hyperthyroidism patients were also compared in the study. The 75 to 100 discovery patients were randomly split 7:3 into training and test sets. TCR Vbeta CDR3 sequencing of some 140 peripheral blood samples (more than 40 ophthalmopathy, 75 hyperthyroidism and approximately 17 progressor patients) is reported in the paper.

At the junction V is shortened by 3 bases and J by 12 bases; bases outside the gene matches: 5. From the cysteine through the phenylalanine, the CDR3 covers 14 amino acids. Here the CDR3 DNA is all that survives: 42 bases in frame from base 1. Ophthalmopathy patients had moderately to severely active disease, with a Clinical Activity Score of 3 or more, a NOSPECS grade of 4 or more, and a disease duration of less than 3 months. Exclusion was applied to patients with uncontrolled infections, other autoimmune diseases, pregnancy or lactation. Clinical symptoms, serum thyroxine and TRAb, thyroid ultrasound, and orbital computed tomography formed the basis for the diagnoses. PBMCs were separated from approximately 10 ml of fresh peripheral blood using Ficoll-Paque density gradient centrifugation. Trizol reagent was used to extract total RNA, and RNA quality was then checked on an Agilent 2100 Bioanalyzer.

What the authors observed across the whole study: A model built on a 13 V-J signature distinguished ophthalmopathy from stable hyperthyroidism, reaching 87.88% sensitivity and about 81% specificity in cross-validation and 80%/75% in testing. In validation, progression to ophthalmopathy was predicted by the model with 70.59% sensitivity and under 85% specificity, a median of approximately 6.5 months before onset. Sample size was not statistically predetermined, and blinding of investigators to group allocation was not performed. Most expanded thyroid clonotypes (frequency above 0.001) were also detected in blood, a finding suggesting that blood repertoires may reflect thyroid immune responses.

This clonotype was detected only a few times. The clone's antigen remains unknown. Base qualities are missing; no much larger clone stands one base away. Amplification of TCR beta CDR3 regions was carried out from RNA transcripts. The first round of RT-PCR for the TCR CDR3 was performed with the HTBI primer set and the Qiagen OneStep RT-PCR kit. Libraries were constructed in a second round of multiplex PCR, after which size selection and purification were performed. Libraries were sequenced paired-end with 100 bp reads on an Illumina HiSeq2000. The authors' pipeline ran thus. SOAPnuke was used to process the raw data, with reads discarded if the reads contained adapters or uncalled bases, had a mean Phred below 15, or lacked an exact constant-primer or identifier match. COPE v1.2.5 was used to merge the high-quality paired reads, and each unique nucleotide sequence was defined as a clonotype. Clonotypes were aligned to IMGT TRBV, TRBD and TRBJ reference segments using MiTCR v1.1. Only V-J combinations with frequency above 0.0001, covering roughly 99% of repertoires, were analysed. The TCS score was defined as the ratio of F50 (clonal expansion) to E x V (chaos), calculated using BLOSUM62-based TCRdist between CDR3 peptides within each V-J. Welch's t-statistics and random forest reduced fewer than 550 V-J features to 10 to 15, which were used in a naive Bayes classifier (R e1071). TCRdb took the public reads, trimmed them with fastp at Q25, ran MiXCR for clone calling and kept in-frame beta chains. Every distinct CDR3 protein forms one entry, paired with its most common genes and DNA. For this entry, the V and J calls and clone size follow TCRdb and not the study's own pipeline. Present in this sample are 400,000 to 600,000 distinct CDR3 sequences, 15% to 20% of which were seen just once. Around 32% of the sample rests with the top ten.

Material for sequencing was blood. The rearrangement joined TRBV12-3 or TRBV12-4 to TRBJ2-1, and 13 bases in between align with TRBD2. The origin of this receptor is a woman in her twenties or thirties with Graves' ophthalmopathy. The sequence in DNA is TGTGCCAGCAGTTTCGGGACTAGCGGGACGGGGCAGTTCTTC. The resulting protein is CASSFGTSGTGQFF.